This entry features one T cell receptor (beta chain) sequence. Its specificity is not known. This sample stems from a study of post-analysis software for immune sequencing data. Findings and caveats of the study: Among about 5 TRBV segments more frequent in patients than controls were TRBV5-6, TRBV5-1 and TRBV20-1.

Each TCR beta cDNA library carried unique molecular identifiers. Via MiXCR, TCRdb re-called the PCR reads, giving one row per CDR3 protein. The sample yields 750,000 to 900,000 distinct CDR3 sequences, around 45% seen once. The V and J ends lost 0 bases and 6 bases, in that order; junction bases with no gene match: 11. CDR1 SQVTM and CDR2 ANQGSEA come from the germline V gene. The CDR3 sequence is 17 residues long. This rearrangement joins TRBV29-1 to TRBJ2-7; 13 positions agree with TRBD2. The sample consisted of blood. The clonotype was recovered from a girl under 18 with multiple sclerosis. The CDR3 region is CSVEDHGLAGVEGEQYF. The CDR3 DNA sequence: TGCAGCGTTGAAGACCACGGACTAGCGGGAGTTGAAGGCGAGCAGTACTTC.